This TCR beta chain was sequenced in a study of cytomegalovirus exposure and HLA in healthy donors. With 60 Vbeta and 13 Jbeta primers, the PCR was carried out. The protocol was immunoSEQ multiplex PCR, while the TCRdb copy is restricted to in-frame clones and leaves out a portion. The sample includes approximately 140,000 clones, 82% of them seen just once. Trimming took 1 base from V and 3 from J, leaving 13 bases between them. Germline CDR1 reads MGHDK; CDR2 reads SYGVNS. The CDR3 totals 15 residues. The rearrangement joins TRBV25-1 to TRBJ2-7; perhaps TRBD1 as D (6 bases). Material: PBMCs. The TCR was taken from a male donor in good health and CMV-seronegative. CDR3 sequence reads: CASSELVQGVYEQYF. The CDR3 DNA is TGTGCCAGCAGTGAATTGGTACAGGGAGTCTACGAGCAGTACTTC.